The 18 T cell receptor beta chains presented below share a single source sample, sequenced in a study of blood T cell repertoires in COVID-19. Assay: immunoSEQ multiplex PCR; the TCRdb copy retains only in-frame clones and omits some. The repertoire holds around 110,000 clones, with around 80% as singletons. Sequencing was done on a sample of peripheral blood. These TCRs come from a man aged 55 to 70 with active or convalescent COVID-19.

This rearrangement joins TRBV9 to TRBJ2-7; TRBD2 agrees at 8 bases. The length of the CDR3 is 15 residues. CDR1 SGDLS and CDR2 YYNGEE come from the germline V gene. V gave up 3 bases and J gave up 0 bases; unmatched junction bases: 5. The CDR3 loop is CASSATGTSSYEQYF. In DNA form, the CDR3 reads TGTGCCAGCAGCGCCACCGGGACTAGCTCCTACGAGCAGTACTTC.

The chain has TRBV4-1 and TRBJ1-5; the D is unclear. This CDR3 is 16 amino acids long. Between the trimmed V and J ends, which lost 4 bases and 3 bases, there was a span of 16 bases. Germline assignment: CDR1 MGHRA and CDR2 YSYEKL. The CDR3 protein is CASSPWAGSTNQPQHF. CDR3 sequence (DNA): TGCGCCAGCAGCCCCTGGGCGGGCAGCACCAATCAGCCCCAGCATTTT.

The rearrangement links TRBV2 to TRBJ2-3, with TRBD2 identical over 14 bases. Per the germline V gene, CDR1 is SNHLY and CDR2 is FYNNEI. Trimming removed 6 bases from V and 6 bases from J; junction bases left unmatched: 8. CDR3 length equals 16 residues. The CDR3 region has the DNA TGTGCCAGCAGACCGGGGACTAGCGGGAGAGGGGATACGCAGTATTTT. Protein product: CASRPGTSGRGDTQYF.

The sample holds many counts of this clone. The rearrangement uses TRBV11-2 and TRBJ1-3; D gene unclear. CDR3 size: 15 residues. Germline values: CDR1 SGHAT, CDR2 FQNNGV. V was cut by 2 bases and J by 0 bases, with 8 bases left in between. The CDR3 is CASSLPPSSGNTIYF. The CDR3 DNA reads as TGTGCCAGCAGCTTACCGCCGAGCTCTGGAAACACCATATATTTT.

The rearrangement uses TRBV5-1 and TRBJ2-3; D is possibly TRBD1 (6 bases). Trimming removed 4 bases at V and 4 bases at J, with 10 bases between. The CDR3 is 13 amino acids. Germline assignment: CDR1 SGHRS and CDR2 YFSETQ. The CDR3 sequence: CASSIEGADTQYF. CDR3 coding DNA: TGCGCCAGCAGCATCGAGGGGGCAGATACGCAGTATTTT.

Many counts were recorded for this clone. The same CDR3 also results from other DNA sequences found in this sample. The chain joins TRBV19 to TRBJ2-5, with 7 positions matching TRBD2. J was trimmed by 1 base and V by 9 bases; bases with no gene match: 2. The CDR3 sequence is 12 residues long. Germline CDR1 LNHDA, CDR2 SQIVND (reference sequence). The CDR3: CASGRIQETQYF. CDR3 sequence (DNA): TGTGCCAGCGGGAGGATCCAAGAGACCCAGTACTTC.

The rearrangement joins TRBV4-3 to TRBJ2-2; 12 bases align to TRBD1. The CDR3 length is 19 residues. Germline V gene data show CDR1 as LGHNA and CDR2 as YSLEER. Unmatched junction bases numbered 9, after V lost 2 bases and J lost 2 bases. Here the CDR3 reads CASSQNRDRGLGNTGELFF. For the CDR3, the DNA is TGCGCCAGCAGCCAAAACCGGGACAGGGGGCTTGGAAACACCGGGGAGCTGTTTTTT.

This clone was counted between two and nine times. This sequence joins TRBV6-5 and TRBJ2-7; D unclear. The germline V gene encodes CDR1 MNHEY and CDR2 SVGAGI. The CDR3 is 14 amino acids. The V and J ends lost 5 bases and 0 bases respectively, with 11 bases between them. CDR3 amino acids: CASSINTISYEQYF. Written as DNA, the CDR3 is TGTGCCAGCAGTATTAACACTATCTCCTACGAGCAGTACTTC.

The gene calls are TRBV18 and TRBJ2-1; 7 nucleotides agree with TRBD2. The V gene's germline CDR1 is KGHSH and CDR2 LQKENI. This CDR3 is built from 15 residues. The V and J ends lost 7 bases and 3 bases, in that order; junction bases with no gene match: 9. CDR3 in amino acids: CASLLSAGDYNEQFF. CDR3 bases: TGTGCCAGCTTACTCTCTGCGGGAGACTACAATGAGCAGTTCTTC.

The chain employs TRBV3-1 (or the pseudogene TRBV3-2) and TRBJ1-5, with 7 bases matching TRBD1. The CDR3 runs 15 residues. Germline V lookup: CDR1 LGHDT, CDR2 YNNKEL (reference sequence). After removal of 2 bases from V and 7 bases from J, the junction contained 8 bases not matched to a gene. The CDR3, as DNA: TGTGCCAGCAGCCAAATGACAGGGCCCGGGCAGCCCCAGCATTTT. The encoded protein is CASSQMTGPGQPQHF.

The rearrangement uses TRBV5-5 and TRBJ1-5, with 9 bases identical to TRBD1. V shed 7 bases and J 6 bases; nucleotides not matched to a gene: 14. This CDR3 contains 16 residues. CDR1 SGHKS and CDR2 YYEKEE come from the germline V gene (reference sequence). CDR3 protein: CASQPVGGQGGQPQHF. CDR3 nucleotide sequence: TGTGCCAGCCAACCCGTGGGGGGACAGGGCGGTCAGCCCCAGCATTTT.

The genes are TRBV3-1 (or the pseudogene TRBV3-2) and TRBJ2-2; D call uncertain. Trimming removed 6 bases from V and 6 bases from J, with 11 bases in between. CDR1 and CDR2 from the germline V gene are LGHDT and YNNKEL (reference sequence). The CDR3 is made up of 13 amino acids. CDR3 sequence reads: CASSPEYAGELFF. In nucleotides, the CDR3 is TGTGCCAGCAGTCCAGAATACGCCGGGGAGCTGTTTTTT.

The V gene is TRBV9, the J gene TRBJ2-3; TRBD2 matches at 12 bases. The V and J ends lost 2 bases and 0 bases, in that order; junction bases with no gene match: 10. Germline assignment: CDR1 SGDLS and CDR2 YYNGEE. This CDR3 is built from 19 residues. CDR3 sequence (DNA): TGTGCCAGCAGCGTGAGGGGGACTAGCGGGCCCTCTAGCACAGATACGCAGTATTTT. Protein product: CASSVRGTSGPSSTDTQYF.

A single count supports this clone. The V gene is TRBV14, the J gene TRBJ2-7; TRBD1 is a possible D gene (6 bases). The CDR3 totals 14 residues. Germline V gene sequence: CDR1 SGHDN, CDR2 FVKESK. Trimming cost V 3 bases and J 4 bases, with 13 bases left between them. CDR3 nucleotides: TGTGCCAGCAGCCAGCAGGGGCAGTTATACGAGCAGTACTTC. Translated: CASSQQGQLYEQYF.

V usage is TRBV12-3 or TRBV12-4 and J usage is TRBJ2-3; 8 bases are a match to TRBD1. The trim removed 6 bases at V and 10 bases at J, leaving 6 bases unmatched. The CDR3 runs to 12 residues. CDR3 DNA sequence: TGTGCCAGCAGGTCGACAGGGGAACCGCAGTATTTT. Translated: CASRSTGEPQYF.

The chain combines TRBV2 with TRBJ2-3; 14 bases match TRBD2. Trimming removed 7 bases from V and 3 bases from J; junction bases left unmatched: 6. The CDR3 contains 16 residues. The germline gives CDR1 SNHLY, CDR2 FYNNEI. CDR3 in amino acids: CASTGLAGGGTDTQYF. CDR3 DNA sequence: TGTGCCAGCACCGGACTAGCGGGAGGCGGGACAGATACGCAGTATTTT.

This clone was seen only a few times. This chain connects TRBV28 to TRBJ1-2; D is perhaps TRBD1 (5 bases). Trimming took 4 bases from V and 4 from J, leaving 16 bases between them. The CDR3 runs 15 residues. CDR1 is MDHEN, CDR2 SYDVKM, per germline. The CDR3 DNA reads as TGTGCCAGCAGTTCATTAACCCGACAGTCCTATGGCTACACCTTC. It yields the protein CASSSLTRQSYGYTF.

On this clone itself: Additional DNA sequences in this sample encode the identical CDR3. The rearrangement uses TRBV12-3 or TRBV12-4 and TRBJ1-1; 8 bases map to TRBD1. With 6 bases clipped from V and 5 bases from J, the junction kept 5 bases outside the gene matches. CDR3 length: 13 amino acids. The CDR3: CASSLDRVTEAFF. The CDR3 DNA sequence: TGTGCCAGCAGCCTGGACAGGGTAACTGAAGCTTTCTTT.